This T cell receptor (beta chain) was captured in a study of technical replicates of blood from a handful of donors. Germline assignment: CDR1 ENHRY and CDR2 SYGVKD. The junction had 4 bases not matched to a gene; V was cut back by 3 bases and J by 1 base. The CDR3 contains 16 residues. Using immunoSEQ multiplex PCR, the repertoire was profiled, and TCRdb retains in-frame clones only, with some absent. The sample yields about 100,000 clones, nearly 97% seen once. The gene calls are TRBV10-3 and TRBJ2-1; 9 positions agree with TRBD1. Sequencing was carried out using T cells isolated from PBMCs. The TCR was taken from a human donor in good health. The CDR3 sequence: CAISDSTGGSYNEQFF. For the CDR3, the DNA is TGTGCCATCAGTGATTCGACAGGGGGTTCCTACAATGAGCAGTTCTTC.